This T cell receptor (beta chain) was identified during a study of tumor-infiltrating lymphocytes in primary liver carcinoma. Study-wide background: With diameters of roughly 4 to 11 cm, tumors were stage T1-T3 N0M0. Whole-study findings and limits: When set against blood, tumors had a significantly higher top-250-clone fraction (p = 0.039).

Germline DNA was also extracted, with blood RNA taken from unsorted whole blood. The study enrolled treatment-naive patients with chronic HBV infection. Production of TCR beta cDNA used 500 ng total RNA together with a constant-region primer. Slightly modified ARM-PCR with three nested multiplex PCR rounds yielded TCR beta libraries. A C-beta reverse primer was combined with TRBV1-TRBV30 forward primers in the first two PCR rounds, and each round had approximately 10 cycles. MiXCR was run by TCRdb on the multiplex PCR reads, yielding one entry per CDR3 protein. The table lists about 180,000 distinct CDR3 sequences, over 45% of them singletons. Germline CDR1 is SQVTM and CDR2 is ANQGSEA. This CDR3 spans 15 amino acids. Of note for this clonotype: Its matching antigen is unknown. Relative to the germline gene, one junction end is altered; a read error may explain this.

The sequence came from a man aged 40-49 years with primary liver carcinoma and hepatitis B virus infection. Material: peripheral blood. The V call is TRBV29-1, the J call TRBJ2-1; D might be TRBD1 or TRBD2, each matching 5 bases. The CDR3: CSVGPPFSSYYEQFF. The CDR3 DNA follows: TGTAGCGTGGGGCCTCCTTTCAGCTCCTACTATGAGCAGTTCTTC.